A single sample gave rise to the 21 T cell receptor beta chains below, sequenced in a study of regulatory T cells in long-lasting Graves disease. Time point: newly diagnosed GD, antithyroid drugs for less than 3 months. The TCR library was prepared using RNA isolated from PBMCs. TCR beta libraries were built with iRepertoire HTBI primers and Arm-PCR of CDR3 regions. Each CDR3 protein is one row after TCRdb ran MiXCR on the multiplex PCR reads. Of approximately 440,000 distinct CDR3 sequences listed, about a sixth are singletons. Separately, the same data were catalogued under a study of T cells in Graves' hyperthyroidism and ophthalmopathy.

The specimen was peripheral blood mononuclear cells (PBMCs), collected at new diagnosis, from a patient treated with antithyroid drugs. The origin of the receptors is a man in his forties with Graves disease.

This clonotype came up a few times. V usage is TRBV5-1 and J usage is TRBJ1-2; no firm D call. CDR3 length: 13 amino acids. The germline gives CDR1 SGHRS, CDR2 YFSETQ. Trimming took off 2 bases at V and 2 bases at J, with 7 bases between the two ends. For the CDR3, the DNA is TGCGCCAGCAGCTTTGGACCCAACTATGGCTACACCTTC. Translation: CASSFGPNYGYTF.

This clonotype was detected ten times or more. This rearrangement joins TRBV3-1 to TRBJ2-1; TRBD2 is a possible D gene (5 bases). Germline CDR1 LGHDT, CDR2 YNNKEL (reference sequence). The V and J ends lost 5 bases and 4 bases respectively, with 18 bases between them. CDR3 length: 16 amino acids. DNA for the CDR3: TGTGCCAGCAGCTCATCTGGGCTAGCTCGTTACAATGAGCAGTTCTTC. Translating gives CASSSSGLARYNEQFF.

The J gene is TRBJ2-1, the V gene TRBV11-2; D tentatively reads TRBD1 or TRBD2 (7 bases each). Germline values: CDR1 SGHAT, CDR2 FQNNGV. The ends were cut back, 1 base at V and 9 bases at J, with 16 bases in the middle. The CDR3 has 15 amino acids. CDR3: CASSLVGGGWGEQFF. The CDR3 DNA sequence: TGTGCCAGCAGCTTAGTGGGAGGGGGCTGGGGTGAGCAGTTCTTC.

This chain joins TRBV20-1 and TRBJ1-4; possible D gene TRBD1, 5 bases. CDR1 is DFQATT, CDR2 SNEGSKA, per germline (reference sequence). The V end lost 0 bases, the J end lost 5 bases, and 10 bases lay between the germline ends. This CDR3 comprises 14 residues. The CDR3 here is CSARDRGLNEKLFF. The CDR3 DNA reads as TGCAGTGCTAGAGATCGGGGGTTGAATGAAAAACTGTTTTTT.

The chain couples TRBV2 to TRBJ2-1, with 10 bases fitting TRBD2. CDR1 is SNHLY and CDR2 is FYNNEI in the germline V gene. The CDR3 loop spans 14 amino acids. Losses at the gene ends were 1 base for V and 11 bases for J; bases not matched to a gene: 5. The CDR3 sequence is CASSEGLAGSKQFF. The CDR3, as DNA: TGTGCCAGCAGTGAAGGACTAGCGGGTTCTAAGCAGTTCTTC.

This clonotype came up many times. The chain is built from TRBV12-3 or TRBV12-4 and TRBJ1-1, with a tentative D call TRBD1 (6 bases). Trimming took 6 bases from V and 4 from J, leaving 15 bases between them. The CDR3 has 14 residues. The chain's CDR3 is CASRPTGSVTEAFF. The CDR3 DNA follows: TGTGCCAGCAGACCTACAGGGTCGGTCACTGAAGCTTTCTTT.

The V and J genes are TRBV29-1 and TRBJ2-1; 8 bases fit TRBD1. The CDR3 contains 13 residues. CDR1 and CDR2 from the germline V gene are SQVTM and ANQGSEA. V dropped 3 bases and J dropped 10; count of bases not matched to a gene: 8. The CDR3 protein is CSVDVRQGREQFF. The CDR3 coding sequence is TGCAGCGTTGATGTCCGACAGGGGAGGGAGCAGTTCTTC.

As to this clonotype: Just one base apart from a much larger clone, this may be a read error. This chain connects TRBV18 to TRBJ2-1; tentatively, D is TRBD2 (6 bases). CDR3 length equals 13 residues. V shed 0 bases and J shed 13 bases, with 13 bases lying between them. CDR1 KGHSH and CDR2 LQKENI come from the germline V gene. The CDR3 DNA follows: TGTGCCAGCTCACCACCTGAACGGGAGACCCAGTTCTTC. Translation: CASSPPERETQFF.

Details on this clonotype: A read error is possible here, since a much larger clone lies one base away. The chain uses TRBV2 and TRBJ1-5; no firm D call. CDR1 is SNHLY and CDR2 is FYNNEI in the germline V gene. CDR3 length: 15 residues. Trimming left V 8 bases short and J 0 bases short, with 14 bases between. For the CDR3, the DNA is TGTGCCAGCGGTCAGACTGACCTTAGCAATCAGCCCCAGCATTTT. Its translation is CASGQTDLSNQPQHF.

This clonotype was picked up many times. The rearrangement joins TRBV28 to TRBJ1-5, with D unclear. V gave up 1 base and J gave up 4 bases, with 8 bases separating them. CDR1 and CDR2 (germline): MDHEN, SYDVKM. The CDR3 runs to 14 residues. In DNA form, the CDR3 reads TGTGCCAGCAGTTTATCACGGATTAATCAGCCCCAGCATTTT. Translated: CASSLSRINQPQHF.

This sequence joins TRBV7-8 and TRBJ2-3; 11 positions agree with TRBD2. There are 17 residues in the CDR3. Germline trimming cut 2 bases from V and 0 bases from J; bases unmatched to any gene: 4. Germline loops: CDR1 SGHVS, CDR2 FQNEAQ. CDR3 in DNA: TGTGCCAGCAGCTTACCCAGACTAGCGGGAAGCACAGATACGCAGTATTTT. Its protein is CASSLPRLAGSTDTQYF.

A few counts support this clonotype. The chain is built from TRBV29-1 and TRBJ2-1; 14 nucleotides agree with TRBD2. V trimming: 5 bases; J trimming: 8 bases; junction bases outside the gene matches: 5. The CDR3 length is 14 residues. Germline-derived CDR1 and CDR2 are SQVTM and ANQGSEA. For the CDR3, the DNA is TGCAGCGTTACCGGGACTAGCGGGAGTGATGAGCAGTTCTTC. This sequence encodes CSVTGTSGSDEQFF.

This clonotype came up many times. The genes are TRBV29-1 and TRBJ2-5; D remains ambiguous. This CDR3 has 13 amino acids. The germline V gene encodes CDR1 SQVTM and CDR2 ANQGSEA. The DNA of the CDR3 is TGCAGTTCTAGATCCGACTCTCAAGAGACCCAGTACTTC. Its protein product is CSSRSDSQETQYF.

This clonotype was seen repeatedly, ten times or more. This CDR3 is CASSQGQANQPQHF. The DNA for the CDR3 is TGTGCCAGCAGCCAAGGACAGGCCAATCAGCCCCAGCATTTT. This chain uses TRBV3-1 with TRBJ1-5; tentative D call: TRBD1 (6 bases). The CDR3 loop spans 14 amino acids. CDR1 is LGHDT, CDR2 YNNKEL, per germline (reference sequence). V was shortened by 1 base and J by 3 bases, with 7 bases between the two germline ends.

As for this clonotype: This may be a read error: a much more frequent sequence differs by one nucleotide. This chain joins TRBV7-9 and TRBJ2-2; D uncertain. From germline, CDR1 is SEHNR and CDR2 FQNEAQ (reference sequence). CDR3 length equals 9 residues. CDR3 DNA sequence: TGTGTCAGCAGCTCGGAGCTGTTTTTT. Its protein is CVSSSELFF.

In this sample, this clonotype turned up many times. J is TRBJ2-3 and V is TRBV18, with 8 bases identical to TRBD2. Looked up from germline, CDR1 is KGHSH and CDR2 is LQKENI. This CDR3 region has 15 residues. V gave up 1 base and J gave up 5 bases; unmatched junction bases: 5. The CDR3 here is CASSPLAGYEDTQYF. The DNA of the CDR3 is TGTGCCAGCTCACCACTAGCGGGATATGAAGATACGCAGTATTTT.

The gene calls are TRBV29-1 and TRBJ2-1; tentatively, D is TRBD1 or TRBD2 (8 bases each). The CDR3 is made up of 16 amino acids. The germline CDR1 and CDR2 sequences are SQVTM and ANQGSEA. The V gene lost 0 bases and the J gene lost 9 bases, with 21 bases spanning the gap. Here the CDR3 DNA reads TGCAGCGTTGAAGACGACAGGGGACGAGCGGGAGCTGAGCAGTTCTTC. Its translation is CSVEDDRGRAGAEQFF.

This clonotype was recorded many times. The CDR3 DNA is TGCGCCAGCAGCGCTGGGTCAGCGGGTCAGCCCCAGCATTTT. This codes for CASSAGSAGQPQHF. V usage is TRBV5-1 and J usage is TRBJ1-5; D not certain. Deletions cut 4 bases from V and 6 bases from J, with 14 bases between. The CDR3 runs to 14 residues. In germline, CDR1 is SGHRS, CDR2 YFSETQ.

In its sample, this clonotype was seen a few times. The CDR3 coding sequence is TGCGCCAGCAGCCAAGACGAACAGGGGGCTGTCGAGCAGTACTTC. It is translated as CASSQDEQGAVEQYF. The V call is TRBV4-1, the J call TRBJ2-7; TRBD1 matches 9 bases. Per germline, CDR1 MGHRA and CDR2 YSYEKL. The V and J ends lost 0 bases and 6 bases, in that order; junction bases with no gene match: 6. The CDR3 spans 15 residues.

In regard to this clonotype: No conserved phenylalanine or tryptophan ends this CDR3, so it is likely a read error. The CDR3 DNA is TGCGCCAGCAGCCACTCTTCTAATCGACAGGGTAGTTCTTACGAGCAGTACCTC. Translating gives CASSHSSNRQGSSYEQYL. The gene calls are TRBV4-1 and TRBJ2-7; 7 positions agree with TRBD1. The J segment lost 4 bases and the V segment lost 3 bases, leaving 18 bases of the junction unmatched. Per germline, CDR1 MGHRA and CDR2 YSYEKL. The CDR3 extends over 18 amino acids.

This clonotype has at least ten counts. The chain links TRBV20-1 to TRBJ2-2, with TRBD2 identical over 8 bases. The CDR3 contains 13 residues. V was clipped by 1 base and J by 5 bases; unmatched bases: 0. CDR1 is DFQATT and CDR2 is SNEGSKA in the germline V gene (reference sequence). CDR3 sequence (DNA): TGCAGTGCTAGAGCTAGCGGGACCGGGGAGCTGTTTTTT. Its translation is CSARASGTGELFF.